The 18 T cell receptor beta chains below were found in one sample sequenced in a study of T cells in Graves' hyperthyroidism and ophthalmopathy. Amplified TCR beta CDR3 regions came from RNA transcripts. An initial round of RT-PCR targeting the TCR CDR3 relied on the HTBI primer set. One entry per CDR3 protein, called by TCRdb with MiXCR from the multiplex PCR reads. The sample lists around 500,000 distinct CDR3 sequences, about an eighth occurring once. Sequenced: blood. These receptors came from a woman aged 18-29 years with Graves' hyperthyroidism.

This clonotype was counted at least ten times. The chain links TRBV28 to TRBJ1-5, with no clear D. CDR1 and CDR2 (germline): MDHEN, SYDVKM. The CDR3 loop spans 13 amino acids. Here the CDR3 DNA reads TGTGGAGCGGTCTCGGGCCTAAATCAGCCCCAGCATTTT. As protein: CGAVSGLNQPQHF.

Many counts were recorded for this clonotype. Its ends do not fully match the called genes, so a read error is possible. The chain recombines TRBV5-1 with TRBJ2-1, with 14 bases lining up with TRBD2. Germline V lookup: CDR1 SGHRS, CDR2 YFSETQ. The CDR3 contains 15 residues. Here the CDR3 reads CASGLGLAGVDEQFF. The CDR3 nucleotides read TGCGCCAGCGGCTTGGGACTAGCGGGAGTTGATGAGCAGTTCTTC.

With respect to this clonotype: A junction boundary mismatches the germline segment, possibly from a read error. The chain combines TRBV15 with TRBJ1-2; D gene uncertain. Per the germline V gene, CDR1 is LNHNV and CDR2 is YYDKDF (reference sequence). The CDR3 sequence is 13 residues long. The CDR3 DNA sequence: TGTGCCACCGGCAGAGATCGTCGGGGAGGCTACACCTTC. It specifies CATGRDRRGGYTF. The full variable domain, its missing parts supplied by reference TRBV15 and TRBJ1-2, is DAMVIQNPRYQVTQFGKPVTLSCSQTLNHNVMYWYQQKSSQAPKLLFHYYDKDFNNEADTPDNFQSRRPNTSFCFLDIRSPGLGDTAMYLCATGRDRRGGYTFGSGTRLTVV.

This chain connects TRBV25-1 to TRBJ1-3; TRBD1 might be the D (6 bases). Deletions cut 7 bases from V and 4 bases from J, with 20 bases between. CDR3 length: 16 amino acids. Germline assignment: CDR1 MGHDK and CDR2 SYGVNS. The CDR3, as DNA: TGTGCCAGCACCCGCGAGGTGGGGGCGACGGGAAACACCATATATTTT. It yields the protein CASTREVGATGNTIYF.

V and J are TRBV7-8 and TRBJ2-7, with TRBD2 matching 7 bases. Germline-derived CDR1 and CDR2 are SGHVS and FQNEAQ. V lost 5 bases to trimming and J lost 2 bases; unmatched junction nucleotides: 9. The CDR3 runs to 15 residues. As DNA, the CDR3 is TGTGCCAGCAGCGGGAGGGAAAGGCTAACCTACGAGCAGTACGTC. Amino acids: CASSGRERLTYEQYV.

At least ten counts were recorded for this clonotype. The V and J genes are TRBV11-3 and TRBJ2-7; TRBD2 aligns across 10 bases. CDR3 length equals 15 residues. From germline, CDR1 is SGHNT and CDR2 YENEEA. The trim removed 1 base at V and 6 bases at J, leaving 6 bases unmatched. The CDR3 sequence: CASSLAASGSGEQYF. In DNA form, the CDR3 reads TGTGCCAGCAGCTTAGCGGCTAGCGGGAGCGGCGAGCAGTACTTC.

This clonotype occurred a few times. The V gene is TRBV30, the J gene TRBJ1-1, with no clear D. Germline CDR1 and CDR2: GTSNPN and SVGIG (reference sequence). The CDR3 spans 12 residues. Trimming cost V 3 bases and J 1 base, with 6 bases left between them. Written as DNA, the CDR3 is TGTGCCTGGAGGCAGACGAACACTGAAGCTTTCTTT. Amino acids: CAWRQTNTEAFF.

CDR3 loop: CAISASMNTEAFF. The DNA of the CDR3 is TGTGCCATCAGCGCTTCGATGAACACTGAAGCTTTCTTT. The chain employs TRBV10-3 and TRBJ1-1, with unresolved D. CDR3 length: 13 amino acids. Germline V gene sequence: CDR1 ENHRY, CDR2 SYGVKD. The V end lost 6 bases, the J end lost 0 bases, and 8 bases lay between the germline ends.

Turning to this clonotype: The CDR3 does not close with the conserved phenylalanine or tryptophan, likely indicating a read error. The CDR3, as DNA: TGTGCCAGTAGTTCGGGACTAGCGGACAATGAGCAGTTCTCC. It codes for CASSSGLADNEQFS. The chain links TRBV19 to TRBJ2-1; TRBD2 matches at 11 bases. The ends lost 5 bases at V and 5 bases at J; junction bases unmatched: 2. Germline CDR1 LNHDA, CDR2 SQIVND (reference sequence). This CDR3 has 14 residues.

In this sample, this clonotype turned up many times. CDR3 region: CASRETGGDLEAFF. In DNA form, the CDR3 reads TGTGCCAGCAGGGAGACAGGGGGCGATCTCGAAGCTTTCTTT. The chain recombines TRBV2 with TRBJ1-1, with TRBD1 identical over 10 bases. The CDR3 runs to 14 residues. Per germline, CDR1 SNHLY and CDR2 FYNNEI. Losses at the gene ends were 6 bases for V and 8 bases for J; bases not matched to a gene: 9.

This clonotype was counted at least ten times. V gene TRBV7-2 combines with J gene TRBJ2-1; D is possibly TRBD1 or TRBD2 (5 bases each). Germline V gives CDR1 SGHTA, CDR2 FQGNSA. There are 15 residues in the CDR3. V shed 2 bases and J shed 0 bases, with 8 bases lying between them. The DNA of the CDR3 is TGTGCCAGCAGCTTATCTGGGGGCTCCTACAATGAGCAGTTCTTC. Residues: CASSLSGGSYNEQFF.

At least ten counts were recorded for this clonotype. The chain links TRBV12-3 or TRBV12-4 to TRBJ1-1; no definite D call. The CDR3 contains 13 residues. V was shortened by 7 bases and J by 4 bases, with 13 bases between the two germline ends. In nucleotides, the CDR3 is TGTGCCAGCACCCTCGCGTCGGGCACTGAAGCTTTCTTT. This codes for CASTLASGTEAFF.

At least ten counts were recorded for this clonotype. J is TRBJ2-3 and V is TRBV30; D possibly corresponds to TRBD2 (7 bases). Trimming stripped 0 bases from V and 4 bases from J, with 14 bases between. The CDR3 covers 15 residues. Germline V gene lookup returns CDR1 GTSNPN and CDR2 SVGIG (reference sequence). The CDR3 DNA reads TGTGCCTGGAGTGTACCGCGGGGGCAGGCAGATACGCAGTATTTT. It is translated as CAWSVPRGQADTQYF.

The chain combines TRBV7-2 with TRBJ2-1, with 14 bases identical to TRBD2. CDR1 is SGHTA, CDR2 FQGNSA, per germline. The V segment lost 5 bases and the J segment 2 bases; nucleotides outside the gene matches: 2. The CDR3 runs to 16 residues. The CDR3 DNA is TGTGCCAGCAGCCAGACTAGCGGGAGGGCCTACAATGAGCAGTTCTTC. Translation: CASSQTSGRAYNEQFF.

There are many counts of this clonotype. This chain links TRBV9 with TRBJ2-2; no definite D call. This CDR3 comprises 13 residues. V lost 4 bases and J lost 6, with 10 bases in between. Germline V CDR1 and CDR2: SGDLS, YYNGEE. CDR3: CASSPLAAGELFF. Here the CDR3 DNA reads TGTGCCAGCAGCCCGCTCGCGGCCGGGGAGCTGTTTTTT. The full variable domain, in which reference TRBV9 and TRBJ2-2 provide the parts outside the CDR3, is DSGVTQTPKHLITATGQRVTLRCSPRSGDLSVYWYQQSLDQGLQFLIQYYNGEERAKGNILERFSAQQFPDLHSELNLSSLELGDSALYFCASSPLAAGELFFGEGSRLTVL.

This clonotype was detected many times. The rearrangement joins TRBV7-3 to TRBJ2-2; 8 bases align to TRBD2. V lost 4 bases, J lost 4 bases, and 5 bases stayed unmatched. The CDR3 consists of 15 residues. CDR1 and CDR2 from the germline V gene are SGHTA and FQGTGA. The CDR3 loop reads CASSSPRGGTGELFF. In nucleotides, the CDR3 is TGTGCCAGCAGCTCACCCCGGGGGGGCACCGGGGAGCTGTTTTTT. Full variable domain (outside the CDR3, taken from reference TRBV7-3 and TRBJ2-2): GAGVSQTPSNKVTEKGKYVELRCDPISGHTALYWYRQSLGQGPEFLIYFQGTGAADDSGLPNDRFFAVRPEGSVSTLKIQRTERGDSAVYLCASSSPRGGTGELFFGEGSRLTVL.

The chain combines TRBV10-3 with TRBJ2-1; 11 bases line up with TRBD2. The CDR3 consists of 14 residues. Looked up from germline, CDR1 is ENHRY and CDR2 is SYGVKD. The V gene end was trimmed by 6 bases and the J gene end by 7 bases; junction bases not matched to a gene: 5. CDR3 nucleotides: TGTGCCATCAGACCCGGGACTAGCGGTAATGAGCAGTTCTTC. Its translation: CAIRPGTSGNEQFF.

This clonotype was found a few times. The chain carries TRBV19 and TRBJ1-3, with D possibly being TRBD1 (6 bases). V gave up 7 bases and J gave up 3 bases, with 16 bases separating them. This CDR3 contains 15 residues. Germline lookup yields CDR1 LNHDA and CDR2 SQIVND (reference sequence). CDR3 amino acids: CASTEPRDIGNTIYF. DNA of the CDR3: TGTGCCAGTACCGAACCCCGGGACATTGGAAACACCATATATTTT.